The 7 T cell receptor beta chains presented below share a single source sample, sequenced in a study of molecular identifiers for immune sequencing clone quantification. TCRdb analysed the PCR reads with MiXCR anew, one entry per CDR3 protein. The sample carries hundreds of thousands of distinct CDR3 sequences, about a fifth recorded once. Sequenced material: naive CD8+ T cells from blood, with Jurkat cell RNA spiked in. The subset is: FACS-sorted CD8+CD4-CCR7+CD45RA+ naive T cells. The receptors shown here come from a human donor in good health. Some libraries in this study had Jurkat cell RNA spiked in.

This clonotype was seen once. A clone one base away is much larger, so this may be a read error. The chain links TRBV19 to TRBJ1-5, with D tentatively TRBD1 (5 bases). In germline, CDR1 is LNHDA, CDR2 SQIVND (reference sequence). The CDR3 spans 16 residues. The CDR3 region is CASIPGGWMINRPQHF. DNA for the CDR3: TGTGCCAGTATTCCGGGGGGATGGATGATCAATCGGCCCCAGCATTTT.

This clonotype was observed at least ten times. The V call is TRBV12-3 or TRBV12-4, the J call TRBJ2-5, with TRBD2 matching 10 bases. The trim removed 3 bases at V and 5 bases at J, leaving 15 bases unmatched. This CDR3 contains 18 residues. The CDR3 coding sequence is TGTGCCAGCAGTTTTGCTACTAGCGGGGTCCAGCGGGGTGAGACCCAGTACTTC. Its protein is CASSFATSGVQRGETQYF.

Turning to this clonotype: A much larger clonotype is one base distant, so this may be a read error. The J gene is TRBJ1-5, the V gene TRBV10-2, with 7 bases that match TRBD1. The CDR3 is 14 amino acids. Germline CDR1 is WSHSY and CDR2 is SAAADI. With V trimmed by 1 base and J by 9 bases, 6 bases remained unmatched. DNA for the CDR3: TGCGCCAGCAGTGAGTTCCAGGGGGACCGGCCCCAGCATTTT. This sequence encodes CASSEFQGDRPQHF.

This clonotype was seen ten or more times. The V and J genes are TRBV6-5 and TRBJ2-3; D not certain. This CDR3 has 15 residues. In germline, CDR1 is MNHEY, CDR2 SVGAGI. Trimming left V 6 bases short and J 0 bases short, with 13 bases between. CDR3 sequence (DNA): TGTGCCAGCAGCCTGGACGTATCTAGCACAGATACGCAGTATTTT. Translating it yields CASSLDVSSTDTQYF.

Comments on this clonotype: A much larger clonotype is one base distant, so this may be a read error. The chain employs TRBV27 and TRBJ1-5; no firm D call. This CDR3 is built from 14 residues. CDR1 is MNHEY, CDR2 SMNVEV, per germline (reference sequence). CDR3 in DNA: TGTGCCAGCAATTTACGATGGAGCAATCAGCCCCAGCATTTT. It translates to CASNLRWSNQPQHF.

This clonotype was recorded many times. The chain carries TRBV7-9 and TRBJ2-1; tentative D call: TRBD2 (6 bases). There are 17 residues in the CDR3. The V end lost 4 bases, the J end lost 9 bases, and 25 bases lay between the germline ends. CDR1 SEHNR and CDR2 FQNEAQ come from the germline V gene (reference sequence). CDR3 in amino acids: CASSSPRGERASGEQFF. DNA for the CDR3: TGTGCCAGCAGCTCCCCGAGGGGCGAGCGGGCCTCGGGTGAGCAGTTCTTC. Drawing the rest from reference TRBV7-9 and TRBJ2-1, the complete variable domain is DTGVSQNPRHKITKRGQNVTFRCDPISEHNRLYWYRQTLGQGPEFLTYFQNEAQLEKSRLLSDRFSAERPKGSFSTLEIQRTEQGDSAMYLCASSSPRGERASGEQFFGPGTRLTVL.

For this clonotype: Given a much more abundant clone one base away, this may be a read error. The rearrangement links TRBV29-1 to TRBJ2-5; maybe TRBD2 (6 bases). V dropped 6 bases and J dropped 9 bases, with 20 bases sitting between them. The germline gives CDR1 SQVTM, CDR2 ANQGSEA. The CDR3 extends over 13 amino acids. The CDR3 DNA reads TGCAGCGTCTATGGGGCTTGGGAGGAGGCCCAGTACTTC. It is translated as CSVYGAWEEAQYF.